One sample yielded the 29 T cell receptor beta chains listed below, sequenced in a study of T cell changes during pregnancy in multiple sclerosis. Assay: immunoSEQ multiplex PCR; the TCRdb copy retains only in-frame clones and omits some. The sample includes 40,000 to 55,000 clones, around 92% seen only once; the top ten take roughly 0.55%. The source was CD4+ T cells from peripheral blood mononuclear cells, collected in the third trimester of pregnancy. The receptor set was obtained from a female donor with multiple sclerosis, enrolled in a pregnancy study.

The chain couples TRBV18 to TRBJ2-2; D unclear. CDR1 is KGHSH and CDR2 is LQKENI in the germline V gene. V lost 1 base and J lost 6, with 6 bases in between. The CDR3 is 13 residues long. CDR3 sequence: CASSPLEAGELFF. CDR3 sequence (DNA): TGTGCCAGCTCACCACTAGAGGCCGGGGAGCTGTTTTTT.

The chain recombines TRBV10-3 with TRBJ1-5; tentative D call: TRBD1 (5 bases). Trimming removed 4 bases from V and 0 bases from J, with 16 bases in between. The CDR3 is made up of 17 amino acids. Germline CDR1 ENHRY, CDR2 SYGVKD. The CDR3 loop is CAISVSQGGASNQPQHF. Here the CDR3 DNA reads TGTGCCATCAGTGTGTCCCAGGGCGGGGCTAGCAATCAGCCCCAGCATTTT.

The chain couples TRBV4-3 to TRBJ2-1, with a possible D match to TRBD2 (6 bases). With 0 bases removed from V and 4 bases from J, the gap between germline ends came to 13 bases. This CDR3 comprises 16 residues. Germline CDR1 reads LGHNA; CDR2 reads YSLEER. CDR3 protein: CASSQDAGRIYNEQFF. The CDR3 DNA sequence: TGCGCCAGCAGCCAAGACGCGGGACGCATATACAATGAGCAGTTCTTC.

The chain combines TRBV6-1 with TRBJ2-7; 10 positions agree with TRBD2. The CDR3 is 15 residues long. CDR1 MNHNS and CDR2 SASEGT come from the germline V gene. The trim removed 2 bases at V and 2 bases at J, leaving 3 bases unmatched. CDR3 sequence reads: CASSERTSGTYEQYF. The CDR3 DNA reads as TGTGCCAGCAGTGAAAGGACTAGCGGCACCTACGAGCAGTACTTC.

The CDR3 DNA sequence: TGTGCCAGCAGCTTTTTGGGCCCAGCCTACGAGCAGTACTTC. This sequence encodes CASSFLGPAYEQYF. J is TRBJ2-7 and V is TRBV5-6; D gene ambiguous. The CDR3 extends over 14 amino acids. Trimming left V 2 bases short and J 2 bases short, with 11 bases between. CDR1 and CDR2 (germline): SGHDT, YYEEEE.

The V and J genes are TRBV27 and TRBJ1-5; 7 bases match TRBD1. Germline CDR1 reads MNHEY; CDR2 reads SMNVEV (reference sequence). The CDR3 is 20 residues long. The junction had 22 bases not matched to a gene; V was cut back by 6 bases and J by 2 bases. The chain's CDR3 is CASRPNWDRGGRLGNQPQHF. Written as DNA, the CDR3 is TGTGCCAGCAGACCGAATTGGGACAGAGGGGGGCGATTGGGCAATCAGCCCCAGCATTTT.

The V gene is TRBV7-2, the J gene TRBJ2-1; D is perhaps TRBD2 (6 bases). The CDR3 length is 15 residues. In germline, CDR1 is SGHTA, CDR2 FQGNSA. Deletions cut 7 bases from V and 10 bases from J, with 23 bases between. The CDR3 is CASNFGGIRDREQFF. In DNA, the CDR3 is TGTGCCAGCAATTTTGGGGGGATACGCGATCGCGAGCAGTTCTTC.

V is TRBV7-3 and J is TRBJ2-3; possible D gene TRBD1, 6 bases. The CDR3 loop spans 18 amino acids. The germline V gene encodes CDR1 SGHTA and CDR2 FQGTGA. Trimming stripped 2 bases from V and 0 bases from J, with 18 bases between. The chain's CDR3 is CASSLYRVVLGSTDTQYF. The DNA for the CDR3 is TGTGCCAGCAGCTTATACAGGGTTGTATTAGGCAGCACAGATACGCAGTATTTT. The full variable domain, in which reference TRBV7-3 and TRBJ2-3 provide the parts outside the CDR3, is GAGVSQTPSNKVTEKGKYVELRCDPISGHTALYWYRQSLGQGPEFLIYFQGTGAADDSGLPNDRFFAVRPEGSVSTLKIQRTERGDSAVYLCASSLYRVVLGSTDTQYFGPGTRLTVL.

The CDR3 DNA follows: TGTGCCAGCAGCCAAGATCACAGCAGAGACAATGAGCAGTTCTTC. Its translation is CASSQDHSRDNEQFF. The rearrangement uses TRBV14 and TRBJ2-1; D uncertain. The CDR3 contains 15 residues. Per the germline V gene, CDR1 is SGHDN and CDR2 is FVKESK. The ends were cut back, 0 bases at V and 5 bases at J, with 11 bases in the middle.

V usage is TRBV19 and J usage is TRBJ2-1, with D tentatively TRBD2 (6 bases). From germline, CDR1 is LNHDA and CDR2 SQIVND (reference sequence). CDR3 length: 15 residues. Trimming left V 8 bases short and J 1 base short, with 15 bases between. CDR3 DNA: TGTGCCAGTTTACCCATAGCGGATTCCTACAATGAGCAGTTCTTC. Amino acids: CASLPIADSYNEQFF.

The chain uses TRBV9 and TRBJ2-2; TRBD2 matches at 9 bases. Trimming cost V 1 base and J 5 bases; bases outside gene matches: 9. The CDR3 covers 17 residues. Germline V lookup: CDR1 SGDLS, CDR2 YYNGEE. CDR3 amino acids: CASSVSGGRASTGELFF. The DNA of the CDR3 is TGTGCCAGCAGCGTAAGTGGCGGGAGGGCCTCAACCGGGGAGCTGTTTTTT.

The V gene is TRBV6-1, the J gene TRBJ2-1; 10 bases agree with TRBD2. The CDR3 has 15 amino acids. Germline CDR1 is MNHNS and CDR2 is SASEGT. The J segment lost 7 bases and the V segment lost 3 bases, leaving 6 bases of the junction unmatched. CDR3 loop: CASSELTSGNNEQFF. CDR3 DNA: TGTGCCAGCAGTGAGTTAACTAGCGGGAATAATGAGCAGTTCTTC.

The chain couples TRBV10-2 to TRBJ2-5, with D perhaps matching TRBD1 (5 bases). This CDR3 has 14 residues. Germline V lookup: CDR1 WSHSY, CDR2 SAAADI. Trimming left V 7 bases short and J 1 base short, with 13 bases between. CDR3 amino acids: CASKGWGSQETQYF. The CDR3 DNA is TGCGCCAGCAAGGGGTGGGGTAGCCAAGAGACCCAGTACTTC.

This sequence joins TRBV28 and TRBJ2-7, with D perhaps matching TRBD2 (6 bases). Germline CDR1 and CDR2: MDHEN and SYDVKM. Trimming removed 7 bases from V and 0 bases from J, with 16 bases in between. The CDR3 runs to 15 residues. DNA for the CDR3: TGTGCCAGCAACTTTAGAAGCGGGTCCTCCTACGAGCAGTACTTC. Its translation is CASNFRSGSSYEQYF.

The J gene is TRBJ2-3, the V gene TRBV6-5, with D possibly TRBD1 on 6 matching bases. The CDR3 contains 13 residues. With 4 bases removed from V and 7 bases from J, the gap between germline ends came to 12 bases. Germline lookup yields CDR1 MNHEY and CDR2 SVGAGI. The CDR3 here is CASSSPRGNTQYF. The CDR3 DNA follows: TGTGCCAGCAGTTCCCCCAGGGGCAATACGCAGTATTTT.

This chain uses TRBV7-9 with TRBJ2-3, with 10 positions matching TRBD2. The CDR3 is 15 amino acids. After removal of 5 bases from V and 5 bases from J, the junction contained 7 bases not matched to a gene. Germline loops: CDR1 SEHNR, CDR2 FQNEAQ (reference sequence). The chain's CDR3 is CASSKAGGPVDTQYF. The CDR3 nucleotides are TGTGCCAGCAGCAAAGCGGGAGGGCCGGTAGATACGCAGTATTTT.

CDR3: CASSYPGTVSYEQYF. The CDR3 DNA follows: TGTGCCAGCAGTTACCCCGGGACAGTTTCCTACGAGCAGTACTTC. The V call is TRBV6-6, the J call TRBJ2-7; TRBD1 matches at 7 bases. This CDR3 is 15 amino acids long. V dropped 2 bases and J dropped 1; count of bases not matched to a gene: 5. Germline CDR1 reads MNHNY; CDR2 reads SVGAGI (reference sequence).

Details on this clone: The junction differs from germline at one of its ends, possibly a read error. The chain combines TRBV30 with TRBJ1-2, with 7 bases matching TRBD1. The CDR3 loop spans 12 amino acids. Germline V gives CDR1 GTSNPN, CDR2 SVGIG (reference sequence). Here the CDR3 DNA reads TGTGCCTGGAGTGCAGGGGGTGGTGGCTGCACCTTC. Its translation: CAWSAGGGGCTF.

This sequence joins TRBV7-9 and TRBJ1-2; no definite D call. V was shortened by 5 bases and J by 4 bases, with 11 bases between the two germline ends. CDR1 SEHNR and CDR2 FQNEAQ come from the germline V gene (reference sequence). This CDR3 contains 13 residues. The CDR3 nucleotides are TGTGCCAGCAGCCCAACTCCTGGCTATGGCTACACCTTC. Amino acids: CASSPTPGYGYTF.

CDR3 residues: CAWSVWTSGSTKGNEQFF. The CDR3 DNA reads TGTGCCTGGAGTGTGTGGACTAGCGGGTCCACTAAGGGGAATGAGCAGTTCTTC. The chain carries TRBV30 and TRBJ2-1; 11 bases agree with TRBD2. The junction had 14 bases not matched to a gene; V was cut back by 0 bases and J by 7 bases. Germline V gene lookup returns CDR1 GTSNPN and CDR2 SVGIG (reference sequence). This CDR3 region has 18 residues.

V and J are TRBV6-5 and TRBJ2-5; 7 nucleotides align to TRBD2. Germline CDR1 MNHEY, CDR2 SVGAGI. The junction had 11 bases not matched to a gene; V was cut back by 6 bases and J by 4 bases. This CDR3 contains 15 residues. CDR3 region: CASRRGGRGGETQYF. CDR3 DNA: TGTGCCAGCAGAAGGGGCGGGAGAGGTGGAGAGACCCAGTACTTC.

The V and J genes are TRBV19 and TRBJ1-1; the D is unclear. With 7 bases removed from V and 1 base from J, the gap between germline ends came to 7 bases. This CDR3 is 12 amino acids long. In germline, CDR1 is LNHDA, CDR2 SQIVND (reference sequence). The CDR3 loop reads CASMRGNTEAFF. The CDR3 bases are TGTGCCAGTATGAGAGGGAACACTGAAGCTTTCTTT.

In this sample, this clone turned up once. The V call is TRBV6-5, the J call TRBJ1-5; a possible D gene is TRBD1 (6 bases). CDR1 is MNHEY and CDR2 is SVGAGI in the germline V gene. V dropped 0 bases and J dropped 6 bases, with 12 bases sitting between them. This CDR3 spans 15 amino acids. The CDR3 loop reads CASSYSRGAGQPQHF. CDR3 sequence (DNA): TGTGCCAGCAGTTACTCGCGGGGGGCGGGTCAGCCCCAGCATTTT.

The CDR3 protein is CASRSRDRDNEQYF. In DNA form, the CDR3 reads TGTGCCAGCAGGTCGAGGGACAGGGACAACGAGCAGTACTTC. This rearrangement joins TRBV11-3 to TRBJ2-7, with 9 bases fitting TRBD1. This CDR3 spans 14 amino acids. The V gene's germline CDR1 is SGHNT and CDR2 YENEEA. Unmatched junction bases numbered 8, after V lost 6 bases and J lost 5 bases.

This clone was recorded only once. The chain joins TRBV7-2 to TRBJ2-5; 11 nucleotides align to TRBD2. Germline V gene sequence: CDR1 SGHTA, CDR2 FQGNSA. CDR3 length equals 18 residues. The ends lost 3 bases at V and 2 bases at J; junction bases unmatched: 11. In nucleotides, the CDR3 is TGTGCCAGCAGCTTGGGGGCTATAGCGGGAGGGGTACAAGAGACCCAGTACTTC. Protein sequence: CASSLGAIAGGVQETQYF.

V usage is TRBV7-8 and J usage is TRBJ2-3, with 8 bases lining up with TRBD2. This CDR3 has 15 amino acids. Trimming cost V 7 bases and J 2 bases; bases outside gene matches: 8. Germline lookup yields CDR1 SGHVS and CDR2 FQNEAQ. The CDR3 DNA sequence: TGTGCCAGCATCCTCGGGAGGGCCCTCACAGATACGCAGTATTTT. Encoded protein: CASILGRALTDTQYF.

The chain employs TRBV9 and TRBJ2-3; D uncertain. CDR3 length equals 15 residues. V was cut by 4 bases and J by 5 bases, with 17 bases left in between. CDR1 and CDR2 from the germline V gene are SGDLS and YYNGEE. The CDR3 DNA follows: TGTGCCAGCAGCAAAAGTGGAGTCCCACTAGATACGCAGTATTTT. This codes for CASSKSGVPLDTQYF.

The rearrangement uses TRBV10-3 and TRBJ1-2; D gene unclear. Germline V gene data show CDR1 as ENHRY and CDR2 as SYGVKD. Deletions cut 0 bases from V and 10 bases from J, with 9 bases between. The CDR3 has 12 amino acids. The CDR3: CAISESSRTYTF. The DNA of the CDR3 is TGTGCCATCAGTGAGTCGAGCCGTACCTACACCTTC.

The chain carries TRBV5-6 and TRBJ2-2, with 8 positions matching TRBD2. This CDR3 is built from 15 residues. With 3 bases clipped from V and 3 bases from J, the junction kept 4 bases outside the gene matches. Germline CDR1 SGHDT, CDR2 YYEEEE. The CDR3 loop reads CASSWGLGDTGELFF. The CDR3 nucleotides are TGTGCCAGCAGCTGGGGACTAGGGGACACCGGGGAGCTGTTTTTT. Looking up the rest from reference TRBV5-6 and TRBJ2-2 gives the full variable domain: DAGVTQSPTHLIKTRGQQVTLRCSPKSGHDTVSWYQQALGQGPQFIFQYYEEEERQRGNFPDRFSGHQFPNYSSELNVNALLLGDSALYLCASSWGLGDTGELFFGEGSRLTVL.